The rows below give T cell receptor beta chains drawn from one sample of a study of T cell responses to AZD1222 COVID-19 vaccine. The protocol was immunoSEQ multiplex PCR, while the TCRdb copy is restricted to in-frame clones and leaves out a portion. Of 130,000 or so clones in the sample, approximately 94% were seen once. Here the sequenced sample was peripheral blood, taken on day 0 of AZD1222 vaccination. The receptor source for this set is an adult in good health. The CDR3 runs from the conserved cysteine through the conserved F or W. Fields, in order: J gene, V gene, D gene, clone size, CDR3 DNA, CDR3 protein. A D gene is named only where the DNA matches it firmly. Expanded clones are given a class, and other clones once, few, many or no size at all.

J: TRBJ2-7
V: TRBV9
D: TRBD1
size: NA
DNA: TGTGCCAGCAGTCCCCCCGGGACAGGGGATTCCCGGCAGTACTTC
CDR3: CASSPPGTGDSRQYF

J: TRBJ2-3
V: TRBV5-8
D: NA
size: NA
DNA: TGTGCCAGCTGGACGGGAAAAGTACTCTCCACAGATACGCAGTATTTT
CDR3: CASWTGKVLSTDTQYF

J: TRBJ2-1
V: TRBV21-1
D: NA
size: NA
DNA: TGTGCCAGCAGCAATATGCTAGCGGGAGTTAAAAGGGCCCACAATGAGCAGTTCTTC
CDR3: CASSNMLAGVKRAHNEQFF

J: TRBJ2-1
V: TRBV5-4
D: TRBD2
size: NA
DNA: TGTGCCAGCAGCCCGGGACTAGCGGGAGGGCCGGATGAGCAGTTCTTC
CDR3: CASSPGLAGGPDEQFF

J: TRBJ2-2
V: TRBV7-9
D: NA
size: NA
DNA: TGTGCCAGCAGCTTAAGACAGGGAGGGACCGGGGAGCTGTTTTTT
CDR3: CASSLRQGGTGELFF

J: TRBJ2-1
V: TRBV7-9
D: TRBD2
size: NA
DNA: TGTGCCAGCAGGGGACTAGCGGGAGAAGGTTCCTACAATGAGCAGTTCTTC
CDR3: CASRGLAGEGSYNEQFF

J: TRBJ2-1
V: TRBV11-2
D: TRBD2
size: NA
DNA: TGTGCCAGCAGCTTGGGCCTAGCGGGACTAGGTGAGCAGTTCTTC
CDR3: CASSLGLAGLGEQFF

J: TRBJ2-7
V: TRBV5-4
D: NA
size: NA
DNA: TGTGCCAGCAGCTTGATACGCTTGGCCTACGAGCAGTACTTC
CDR3: CASSLIRLAYEQYF

J: TRBJ2-3
V: TRBV27
D: TRBD2
size: NA
DNA: TGTGCCAGCAGTCCCGGTCGGGCGGGAGGGCCCGATACGCAGTATTTT
CDR3: CASSPGRAGGPDTQYF

J: TRBJ2-4
V: TRBV9
D: TRBD2
size: NA
DNA: TGTGCCAGCAGCGTAGGTCTAGCGGGAGCAGATAGGAGAAACATTCAGTACTTC
CDR3: CASSVGLAGADRRNIQYF

J: TRBJ2-3
V: TRBV29-1
D: NA
size: once
DNA: TGCAGCGTTGTAGGCTTTTCTGATACGCAGTATTTT
CDR3: CSVVGFSDTQYF

J: TRBJ1-1
V: TRBV7-9
D: NA
size: NA
DNA: TGTGCCAGCAGCTTCGGCAACACTGAAGCTTTCTTT
CDR3: CASSFGNTEAFF